A selection of T cell receptor beta chains follows, all from one sample in a study of post-analysis software for immune sequencing data. TCRdb re-analysed the PCR reads in MiXCR, keeping a single row per CDR3 protein. Counted here are about 680,000 distinct CDR3 sequences, 55% to 70% occurring once; the ten biggest clones make up around 10%. Sequences were obtained from blood. The receptors were sampled from a girl aged 2 to 10 with multiple sclerosis. Both conserved end residues are part of each CDR3. The D gene is left open where the match is weak. The size entry is marked missing in some rows and otherwise reads once, few, many or a size class.

clone size: -; J gene: TRBJ1-1; V gene: TRBV5-1; D gene: -; CDR3 protein: CASSEDVRETGAFF; CDR3 DNA: TGCGCCAGCAGCGAGGACGTTAGGGAAACCGGAGCTTTCTTT
clone size: -; J gene: TRBJ2-5; V gene: TRBV25-1; D gene: TRBD2; CDR3 protein: CASSERLAGEVEETQYF; CDR3 DNA: TGTGCCAGCAGTGAACGGTTAGCGGGAGAAGTAGAAGAGACCCAGTACTTC
clone size: -; J gene: TRBJ2-5; V gene: TRBV5-1; D gene: -; CDR3 protein: CASSLGDRALETQYF; CDR3 DNA: TGCGCCAGCAGCTTGGGGGACCGGGCCCTAGAGACCCAGTACTTC
clone size: few; J gene: TRBJ1-1; V gene: TRBV10-3; D gene: -; CDR3 protein: CAISGTDGTEAFF; CDR3 DNA: TGTGCCATCAGTGGGACAGATGGGACTGAAGCTTTCTTT
clone size: few; J gene: TRBJ2-7; V gene: TRBV28; D gene: -; CDR3 protein: CASSRAVYEQYF; CDR3 DNA: TGTGCCAGCAGCCGCGCCGTCTACGAGCAGTACTTC
clone size: once; J gene: TRBJ2-4; V gene: TRBV6-1; D gene: TRBD2; CDR3 protein: CASSSPSGEPNF; CDR3 DNA: TGTGCCAGCAGCTCCCCCAGCGGGGAACCCAACTTC
clone size: -; J gene: TRBJ1-2; V gene: TRBV7-9; D gene: TRBD1; CDR3 protein: CASWLLTGGADGYTF; CDR3 DNA: TGTGCCAGCTGGCTATTGACAGGGGGCGCAGATGGCTACACCTTC
clone size: -; J gene: TRBJ2-1; V gene: TRBV10-3; D gene: -; CDR3 protein: CAISVSGMTEDNEQFF; CDR3 DNA: TGTGCCATCAGTGTTTCAGGGATGACTGAGGACAATGAGCAGTTCTTC
clone size: few; J gene: TRBJ2-3; V gene: TRBV20-1; D gene: -; CDR3 protein: CSAAGTDTQYF; CDR3 DNA: TGCAGTGCTGCCGGCACAGATACGCAGTATTTT
clone size: few; J gene: TRBJ2-7; V gene: TRBV9; D gene: -; CDR3 protein: CASSVGPDNHEQYF; CDR3 DNA: TGTGCCAGCAGCGTCGGGCCCGATAACCACGAGCAGTACTTC
clone size: -; J gene: TRBJ1-1; V gene: TRBV7-8; D gene: -; CDR3 protein: CASSGLWGVEAFF; CDR3 DNA: TGTGCCAGCAGCGGTCTCTGGGGTGTTGAAGCTTTCTTT
clone size: -; J gene: TRBJ2-7; V gene: TRBV9; D gene: -; CDR3 protein: CASSVGGGGVDEQYF; CDR3 DNA: TGTGCCAGCAGCGTAGGCGGCGGGGGCGTGGACGAGCAGTACTTC
clone size: -; J gene: TRBJ2-3; V gene: TRBV7-9; D gene: -; CDR3 protein: CVSSLRQDTDTQYF; CDR3 DNA: TGTGTCAGCAGCTTAAGGCAAGACACAGATACGCAGTATTTT
clone size: -; J gene: TRBJ2-1; V gene: TRBV12-3/TRBV12-4; D gene: -; CDR3 protein: CASSPLGAEQFF; CDR3 DNA: TGTGCCAGCAGTCCTCTAGGGGCTGAGCAGTTCTTC
clone size: -; J gene: TRBJ1-6; V gene: TRBV30; D gene: TRBD1; CDR3 protein: CAWSGGQPLRNTNSPLHF; CDR3 DNA: TGTGCCTGGAGTGGGGGACAGCCCCTACGAAATACAAATTCACCCCTCCACTTT
clone size: -; J gene: TRBJ2-3; V gene: TRBV7-2; D gene: TRBD2; CDR3 protein: CASSSGLAGTKRVDTQYF; CDR3 DNA: TGTGCCAGCAGCTCAGGACTAGCGGGGACCAAGAGGGTAGATACGCAGTATTTT
clone size: -; J gene: TRBJ2-5; V gene: TRBV24-1; D gene: -; CDR3 protein: CATSGPTGETQYF; CDR3 DNA: TGTGCCACCAGTGGACCCACGGGGGAGACCCAGTACTTC
clone size: -; J gene: TRBJ2-2; V gene: TRBV5-5; D gene: -; CDR3 protein: CASSLNRTGELFF; CDR3 DNA: TGTGCCAGCAGCTTGAATAGAACCGGGGAGCTGTTTTTT
clone size: few; J gene: TRBJ1-2; V gene: TRBV10-3; D gene: -; CDR3 protein: CAISDRDGYTF; CDR3 DNA: TGTGCCATCAGTGATCGGGATGGCTACACCTTC
clone size: -; J gene: TRBJ1-4; V gene: TRBV6-5; D gene: -; CDR3 protein: CASSDPGQGEKLFF; CDR3 DNA: TGTGCCAGCAGTGACCCTGGACAAGGTGAAAAACTGTTTTTT
clone size: -; J gene: TRBJ1-1; V gene: TRBV6-5; D gene: TRBD1; CDR3 protein: CASRSPGGIRTEAFF; CDR3 DNA: TGTGCCAGCAGATCACCAGGGGGCATACGGACTGAAGCTTTCTTT
clone size: -; J gene: TRBJ2-2; V gene: TRBV5-1; D gene: TRBD2; CDR3 protein: CASRLGLAGENTGELFF; CDR3 DNA: TGCGCCAGCAGATTGGGACTAGCGGGTGAGAACACCGGGGAGCTGTTTTTT
clone size: -; J gene: TRBJ2-3; V gene: TRBV7-2; D gene: -; CDR3 protein: CASSPFYRGLRTDTQYF; CDR3 DNA: TGTGCCAGCAGCCCATTTTACAGGGGACTCCGCACAGATACGCAGTATTTT
clone size: -; J gene: TRBJ2-1; V gene: TRBV7-9; D gene: TRBD2; CDR3 protein: CASSLPLGLAGANEQFF; CDR3 DNA: TGTGCCAGCAGCTTACCCCTGGGGCTAGCGGGAGCGAATGAGCAGTTCTTC